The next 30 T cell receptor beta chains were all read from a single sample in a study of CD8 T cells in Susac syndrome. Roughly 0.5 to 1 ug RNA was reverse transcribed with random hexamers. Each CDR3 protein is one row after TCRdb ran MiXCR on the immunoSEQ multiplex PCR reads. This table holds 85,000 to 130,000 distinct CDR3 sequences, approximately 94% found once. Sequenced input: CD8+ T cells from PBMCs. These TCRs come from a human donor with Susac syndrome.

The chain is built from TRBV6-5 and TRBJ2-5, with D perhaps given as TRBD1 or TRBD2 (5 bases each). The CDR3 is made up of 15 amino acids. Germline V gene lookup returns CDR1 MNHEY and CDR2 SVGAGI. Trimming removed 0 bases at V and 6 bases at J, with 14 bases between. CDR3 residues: CASSYSDSGRQTQYF. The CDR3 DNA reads TGTGCCAGCAGTTACTCCGACAGCGGCAGGCAGACCCAGTACTTC.

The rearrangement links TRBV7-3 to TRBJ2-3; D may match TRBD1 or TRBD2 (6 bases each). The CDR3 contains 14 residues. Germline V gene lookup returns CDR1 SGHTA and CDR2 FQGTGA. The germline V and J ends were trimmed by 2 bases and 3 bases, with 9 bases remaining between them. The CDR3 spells CASSLSGATDTQYF. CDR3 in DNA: TGTGCCAGCAGCTTATCGGGGGCGACAGATACGCAGTATTTT.

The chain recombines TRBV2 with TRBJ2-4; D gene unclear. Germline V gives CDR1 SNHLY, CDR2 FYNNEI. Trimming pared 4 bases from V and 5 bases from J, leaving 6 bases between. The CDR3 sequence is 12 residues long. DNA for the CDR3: TGTGCCAGCAGTGGTGACGAAAACATTCAGTACTTC. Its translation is CASSGDENIQYF.

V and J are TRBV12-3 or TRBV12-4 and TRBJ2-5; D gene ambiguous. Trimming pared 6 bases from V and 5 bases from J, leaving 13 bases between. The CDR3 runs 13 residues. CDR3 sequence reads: CASSPWVGETQYF. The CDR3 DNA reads TGTGCCAGCAGCCCTTGGGTGGGTGAGACCCAGTACTTC.

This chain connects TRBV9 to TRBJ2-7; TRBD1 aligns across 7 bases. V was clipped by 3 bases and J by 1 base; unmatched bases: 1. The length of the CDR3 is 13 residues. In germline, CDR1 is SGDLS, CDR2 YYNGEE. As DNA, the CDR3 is TGTGCCAGCAGCGAGACAGGGTCCTACGAGCAGTACTTC. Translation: CASSETGSYEQYF.

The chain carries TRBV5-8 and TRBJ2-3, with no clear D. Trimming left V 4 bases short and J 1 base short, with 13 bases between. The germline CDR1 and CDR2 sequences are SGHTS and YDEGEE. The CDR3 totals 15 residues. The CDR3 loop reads CASSPEEFGTDTQYF. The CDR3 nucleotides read TGTGCCAGCAGCCCCGAAGAGTTCGGCACAGATACGCAGTATTTT.

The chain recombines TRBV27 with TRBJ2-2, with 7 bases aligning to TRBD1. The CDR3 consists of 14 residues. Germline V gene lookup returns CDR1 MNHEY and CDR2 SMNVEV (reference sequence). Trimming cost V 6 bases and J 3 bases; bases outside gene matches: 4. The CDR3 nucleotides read TGTGCCAGCAGCTGGGACAGAGACACCGGGGAGCTGTTTTTT. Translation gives CASSWDRDTGELFF.

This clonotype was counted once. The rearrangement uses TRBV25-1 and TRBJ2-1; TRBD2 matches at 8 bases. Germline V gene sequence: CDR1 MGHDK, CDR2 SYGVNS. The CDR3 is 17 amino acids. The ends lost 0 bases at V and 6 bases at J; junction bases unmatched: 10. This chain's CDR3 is CASSEYPRGGAGNEQFF. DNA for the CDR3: TGTGCCAGCAGTGAATATCCTCGGGGGGGCGCCGGCAATGAGCAGTTCTTC.

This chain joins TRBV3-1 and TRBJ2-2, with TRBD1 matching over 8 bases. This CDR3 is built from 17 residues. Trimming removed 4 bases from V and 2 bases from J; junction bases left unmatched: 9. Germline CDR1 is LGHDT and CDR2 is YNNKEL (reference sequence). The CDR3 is CASSLHTGGENTGELFF. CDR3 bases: TGTGCCAGCAGCCTACACACAGGGGGAGAAAACACCGGGGAGCTGTTTTTT.

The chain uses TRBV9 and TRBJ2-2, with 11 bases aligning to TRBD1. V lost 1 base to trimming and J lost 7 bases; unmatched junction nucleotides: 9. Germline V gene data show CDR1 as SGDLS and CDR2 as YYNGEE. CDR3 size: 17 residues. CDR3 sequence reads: CASSVPKDRGLVGELFF. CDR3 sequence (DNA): TGTGCCAGCAGCGTACCCAAGGACAGGGGGCTAGTCGGGGAGCTGTTTTTT.

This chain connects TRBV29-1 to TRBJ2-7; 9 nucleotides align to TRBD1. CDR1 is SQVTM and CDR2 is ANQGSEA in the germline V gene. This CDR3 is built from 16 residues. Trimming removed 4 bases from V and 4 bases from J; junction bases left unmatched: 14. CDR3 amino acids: CSVAGGEGTGLYEQYF. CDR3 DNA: TGCAGCGTTGCAGGAGGGGAAGGGACAGGGCTATACGAGCAGTACTTC.

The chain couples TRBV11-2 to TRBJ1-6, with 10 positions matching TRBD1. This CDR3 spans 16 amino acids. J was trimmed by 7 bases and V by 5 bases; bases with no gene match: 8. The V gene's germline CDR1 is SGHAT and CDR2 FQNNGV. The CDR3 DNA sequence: TGTGCCAGCAGCACCGACAGGGGGCTGGGGAATTCACCCCTCCACTTT. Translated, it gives CASSTDRGLGNSPLHF.

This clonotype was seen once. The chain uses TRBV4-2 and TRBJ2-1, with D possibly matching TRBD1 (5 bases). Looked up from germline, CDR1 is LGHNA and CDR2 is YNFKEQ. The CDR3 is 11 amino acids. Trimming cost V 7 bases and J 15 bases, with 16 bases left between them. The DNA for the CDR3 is TGTGCCAGCAACAATGGGGCGTTGGTGTTCTTC. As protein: CASNNGALVFF.

CDR3: CASSPQDKPYEQYF. DNA for the CDR3: TGTGCCAGCAGCCCCCAGGACAAGCCCTACGAGCAGTACTTC. The V gene is TRBV5-4, the J gene TRBJ2-7; TRBD1 is a possible D gene (5 bases). V was pared by 4 bases and J by 2 bases, with 13 bases between. This CDR3 has 14 amino acids. Germline CDR1 and CDR2: SGHNT and YYREEE (reference sequence).

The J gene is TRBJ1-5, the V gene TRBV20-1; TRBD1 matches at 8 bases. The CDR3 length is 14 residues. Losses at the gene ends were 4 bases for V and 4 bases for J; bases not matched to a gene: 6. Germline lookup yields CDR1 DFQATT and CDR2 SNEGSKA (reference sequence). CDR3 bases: TGCAGTGCTATTGGACAGGGAATAAATCAGCCCCAGCATTTT. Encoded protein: CSAIGQGINQPQHF.

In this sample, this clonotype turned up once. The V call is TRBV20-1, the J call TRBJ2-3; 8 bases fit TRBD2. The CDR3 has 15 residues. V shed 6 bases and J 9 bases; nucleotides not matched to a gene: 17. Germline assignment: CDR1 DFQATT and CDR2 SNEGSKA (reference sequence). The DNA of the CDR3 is TGCAGTGCAAAGATGTCGGGGGGGCCCCTTGGCACGCAGTATTTT. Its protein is CSAKMSGGPLGTQYF.

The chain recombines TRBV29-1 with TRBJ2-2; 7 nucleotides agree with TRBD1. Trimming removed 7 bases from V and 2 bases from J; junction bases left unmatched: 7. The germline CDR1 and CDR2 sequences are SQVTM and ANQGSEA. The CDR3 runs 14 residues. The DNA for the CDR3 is TGCAGCGGCCGTGGACAGGTTAACACCGGGGAGCTGTTTTTT. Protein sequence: CSGRGQVNTGELFF.

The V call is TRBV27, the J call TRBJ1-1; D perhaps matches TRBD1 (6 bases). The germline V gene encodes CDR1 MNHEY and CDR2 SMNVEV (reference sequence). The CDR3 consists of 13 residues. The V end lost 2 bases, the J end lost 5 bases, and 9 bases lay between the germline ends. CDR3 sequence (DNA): TGTGCCAGCAGTTTAAGGGGGAGGACTGAAGCTTTCTTT. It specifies CASSLRGRTEAFF.

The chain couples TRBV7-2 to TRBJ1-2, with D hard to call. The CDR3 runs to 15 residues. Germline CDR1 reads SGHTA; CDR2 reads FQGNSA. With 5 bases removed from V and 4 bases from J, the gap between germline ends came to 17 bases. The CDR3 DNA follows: TGTGCCAGCAGCCAGGCTACGATGCCGATCTATGGCTACACCTTC. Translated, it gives CASSQATMPIYGYTF.

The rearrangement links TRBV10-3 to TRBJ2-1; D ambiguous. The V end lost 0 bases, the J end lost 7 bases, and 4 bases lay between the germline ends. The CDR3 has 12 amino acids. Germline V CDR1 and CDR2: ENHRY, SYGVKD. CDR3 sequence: CAISESVNEQFF. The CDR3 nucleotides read TGTGCCATCAGTGAGTCCGTTAATGAGCAGTTCTTC.

The DNA of the CDR3 is TGCGCCAGCAGCCAAGATAAAGCTGAGCAGTTCTTC. It yields the protein CASSQDKAEQFF. The chain is built from TRBV4-3 and TRBJ2-1, with D uncertain. The CDR3 covers 12 residues. V was pared by 0 bases and J by 9 bases, with 6 bases between. The germline gives CDR1 LGHNA, CDR2 YSLEER.

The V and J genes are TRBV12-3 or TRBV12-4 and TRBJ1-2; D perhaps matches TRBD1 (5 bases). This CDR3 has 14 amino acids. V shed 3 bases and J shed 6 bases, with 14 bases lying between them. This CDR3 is CASSFSGTVDGYTF. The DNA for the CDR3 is TGTGCCAGCAGTTTCTCCGGGACTGTAGATGGCTACACCTTC.

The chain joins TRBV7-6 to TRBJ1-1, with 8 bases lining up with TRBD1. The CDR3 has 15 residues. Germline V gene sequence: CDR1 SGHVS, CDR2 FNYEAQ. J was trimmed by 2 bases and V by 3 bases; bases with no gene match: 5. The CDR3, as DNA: TGTGCCAGCAGCTTTTCCGCAGGGGGCAACACTGAAGCTTTCTTT. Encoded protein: CASSFSAGGNTEAFF.

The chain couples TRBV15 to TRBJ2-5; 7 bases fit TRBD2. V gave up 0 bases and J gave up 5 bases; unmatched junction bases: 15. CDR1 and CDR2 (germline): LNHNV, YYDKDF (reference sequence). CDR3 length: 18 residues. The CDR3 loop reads CATSRERIAGYKDETQYF. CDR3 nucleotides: TGTGCCACCAGCAGAGAAAGGATAGCGGGTTATAAAGACGAGACCCAGTACTTC.

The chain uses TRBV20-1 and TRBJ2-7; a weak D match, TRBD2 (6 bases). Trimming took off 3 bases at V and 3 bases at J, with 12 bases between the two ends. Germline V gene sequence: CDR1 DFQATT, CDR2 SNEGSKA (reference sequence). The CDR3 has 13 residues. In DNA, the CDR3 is TGCAGTGCTAGGGGCGGGACTCTCTACGAGCAGTACTTC. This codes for CSARGGTLYEQYF.

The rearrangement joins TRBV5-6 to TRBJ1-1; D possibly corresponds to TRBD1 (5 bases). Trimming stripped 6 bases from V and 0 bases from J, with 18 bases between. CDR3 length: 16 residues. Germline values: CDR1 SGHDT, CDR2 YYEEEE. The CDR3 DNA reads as TGTGCCAGCACCCAAATTTTCCAGGGTGTGAACACTGAAGCTTTCTTT. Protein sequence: CASTQIFQGVNTEAFF.

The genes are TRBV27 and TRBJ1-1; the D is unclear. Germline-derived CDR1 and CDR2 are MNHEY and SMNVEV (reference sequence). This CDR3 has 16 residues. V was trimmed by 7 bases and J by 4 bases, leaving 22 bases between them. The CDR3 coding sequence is TGTGCCAGCACCCCCCTCCCTCAGCTCCAAGCCACTGAAGCTTTCTTT. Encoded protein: CASTPLPQLQATEAFF.

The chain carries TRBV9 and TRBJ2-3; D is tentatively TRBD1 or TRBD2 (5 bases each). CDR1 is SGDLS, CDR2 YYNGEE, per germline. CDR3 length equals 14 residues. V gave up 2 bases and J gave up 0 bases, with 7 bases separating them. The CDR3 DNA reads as TGTGCCAGCAGCGTGTGGGACAGCACAGATACGCAGTATTTT. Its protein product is CASSVWDSTDTQYF. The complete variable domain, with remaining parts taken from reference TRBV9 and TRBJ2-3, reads DSGVTQTPKHLITATGQRVTLRCSPRSGDLSVYWYQQSLDQGLQFLIQYYNGEERAKGNILERFSAQQFPDLHSELNLSSLELGDSALYFCASSVWDSTDTQYFGPGTRLTVL.

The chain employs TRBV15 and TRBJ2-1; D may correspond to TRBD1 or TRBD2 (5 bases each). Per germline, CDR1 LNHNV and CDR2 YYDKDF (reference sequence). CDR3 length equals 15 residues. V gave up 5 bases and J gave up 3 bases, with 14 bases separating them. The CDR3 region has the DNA TGTGCCACCAGCGGCCGGGACGGAGGCTACAATGAGCAGTTCTTC. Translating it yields CATSGRDGGYNEQFF. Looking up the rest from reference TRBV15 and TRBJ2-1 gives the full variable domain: DAMVIQNPRYQVTQFGKPVTLSCSQTLNHNVMYWYQQKSSQAPKLLFHYYDKDFNNEADTPDNFQSRRPNTSFCFLDIRSPGLGDTAMYLCATSGRDGGYNEQFFGPGTRLTVL.

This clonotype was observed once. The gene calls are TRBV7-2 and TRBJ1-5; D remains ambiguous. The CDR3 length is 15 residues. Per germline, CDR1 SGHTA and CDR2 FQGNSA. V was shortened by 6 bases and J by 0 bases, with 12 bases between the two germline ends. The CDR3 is CASRITVYSNQPQHF. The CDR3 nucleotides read TGTGCCAGCAGGATAACGGTATATAGCAATCAGCCCCAGCATTTT.